The 9 T cell receptor beta chains below were found in one sample sequenced in a study of blood T cells in healthy people across ages. It was with a sample-barcoded 5' primer and a J-beta primer mix that a second PCR of about 7 to 12 cycles was run. TCRdb re-called the 5' RACE reads through MiXCR, storing one row per CDR3 protein. The sample consists of 550,000 to 700,000 distinct CDR3 sequences, 27% of them appearing once. The sequencing sample was made of blood. These receptors were obtained from a woman in her 70s in good health.

The gene calls are TRBV28 and TRBJ1-4, with 9 nucleotides matching TRBD1. Per the germline V gene, CDR1 is MDHEN and CDR2 is SYDVKM. Trimming took 6 bases from V and 13 from J; bases not matched to a gene: 12. The CDR3 sequence is 14 residues long. In nucleotides, the CDR3 is TGTGCCAGCAGAACACAGGGGGCAGAAGGGTTACTGTTTTTT. Its translation: CASRTQGAEGLLFF.

This clonotype was observed a few times. J is TRBJ2-6 and V is TRBV5-1, with a tentative D call TRBD2 (6 bases). With 5 bases removed from V and 0 bases from J, the gap between germline ends came to 15 bases. This CDR3 comprises 17 residues. Germline CDR1 is SGHRS and CDR2 is YFSETQ. CDR3 sequence reads: CASSSGPKPSGANVLTF. CDR3 nucleotides: TGCGCCAGCAGTAGCGGCCCGAAACCCTCTGGGGCCAACGTCCTGACTTTC.

The chain couples TRBV6-5 to TRBJ1-6; D not certain. CDR1 and CDR2 (germline): MNHEY, SVGAGI. V was trimmed by 2 bases and J by 2 bases, leaving 13 bases between them. This CDR3 is 17 amino acids long. The CDR3 sequence is CASSYGQAEAYNSPLHF. CDR3 DNA sequence: TGTGCCAGCAGTTACGGTCAAGCGGAAGCCTATAATTCACCCCTCCACTTT.

This clonotype was seen a few times. The rearrangement links TRBV12-3 or TRBV12-4 to TRBJ2-7, with 10 positions matching TRBD2. This CDR3 is built from 17 residues. Trimming removed 1 base from V and 0 bases from J; junction bases left unmatched: 6. CDR3 DNA: TGTGCCAGCAGTTTAGAGCTACTAGCGGGGTACTCCTACGAGCAGTACTTC. It encodes CASSLELLAGYSYEQYF.

This clonotype turned up a few times. The chain employs TRBV4-3 and TRBJ2-2; maybe TRBD2 (7 bases). The V and J ends lost 3 bases and 5 bases respectively, with 13 bases between them. Germline V gene lookup returns CDR1 LGHNA and CDR2 YSLEER. The CDR3 has 15 amino acids. The CDR3 reads CASSQGGAMTGELFF. As DNA, the CDR3 is TGCGCCAGCAGCCAGGGGGGGGCCATGACCGGGGAGCTGTTTTTT.

CDR3 nucleotides: TGTGCCAGCTCAAGGGCGGGGAGATATTACAATGAGCAGTTCTTC. Translating gives CASSRAGRYYNEQFF. V usage is TRBV18 and J usage is TRBJ2-5; D possibly corresponds to TRBD2 (6 bases). The J call is doubtful: the DNA matches TRBJ2-1 better. The V gene's germline CDR1 is KGHSH and CDR2 LQKENI. The length of the CDR3 is 15 residues.

This clonotype has just a few counts. The chain couples TRBV20-1 to TRBJ2-2, with D possibly being TRBD2 (6 bases). The V gene lost 0 bases and the J gene lost 5 bases, with 7 bases spanning the gap. The CDR3 has 13 residues. Germline V CDR1 and CDR2: DFQATT, SNEGSKA (reference sequence). CDR3 residues: CSARDGRTGELFF. The CDR3 region has the DNA TGCAGTGCTAGAGATGGGAGGACCGGGGAGCTGTTTTTT.

Note on this clonotype: The junction does not match germline at one end; this may be a read error. V usage is TRBV5-1 and J usage is TRBJ2-3; tentative D call: TRBD1 (5 bases). The CDR3 sequence is 13 residues long. Germline V gene lookup returns CDR1 SGHRS and CDR2 YFSETQ. CDR3 nucleotides: TGCGCCAGCATCGAAGGGTCGACAGTTACGCAGTATTTT. This codes for CASIEGSTVTQYF.

The chain has TRBV11-2 and TRBJ1-1, with D unresolved. CDR3 length equals 13 residues. Per the germline V gene, CDR1 is SGHAT and CDR2 is FQNNGV. With 2 bases removed from V and 3 bases from J, the gap between germline ends came to 7 bases. CDR3 nucleotides: TGTGCCAGCAGCTTACAGACTTACACTGAAGCTTTCTTT. Amino acids: CASSLQTYTEAFF.